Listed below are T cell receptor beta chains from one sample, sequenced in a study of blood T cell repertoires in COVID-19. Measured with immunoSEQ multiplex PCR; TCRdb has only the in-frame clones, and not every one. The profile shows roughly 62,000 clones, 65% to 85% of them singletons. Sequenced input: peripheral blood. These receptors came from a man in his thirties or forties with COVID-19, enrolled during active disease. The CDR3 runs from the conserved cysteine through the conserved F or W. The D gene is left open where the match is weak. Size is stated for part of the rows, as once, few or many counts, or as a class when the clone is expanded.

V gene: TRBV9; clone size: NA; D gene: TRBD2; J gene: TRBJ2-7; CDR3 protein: CASSVRAGGLYEQYF; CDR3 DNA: TGTGCCAGCAGCGTTAGGGCGGGAGGACTCTACGAGCAGTACTTC
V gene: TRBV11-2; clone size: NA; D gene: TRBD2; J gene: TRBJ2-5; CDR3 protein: CASSLGLAGAQYF; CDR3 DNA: TGTGCCAGCAGCCTCGGACTAGCGGGGGCCCAGTACTTC
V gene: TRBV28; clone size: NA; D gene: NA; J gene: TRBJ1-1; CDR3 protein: CASSLGGSAFF; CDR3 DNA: TGTGCCAGCAGTTTGGGGGGATCCGCTTTCTTT
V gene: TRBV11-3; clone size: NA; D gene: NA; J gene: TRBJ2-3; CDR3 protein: CASSPTGGSDTQYF; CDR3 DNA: TGTGCCAGCAGCCCCACCGGGGGATCAGATACGCAGTATTTT
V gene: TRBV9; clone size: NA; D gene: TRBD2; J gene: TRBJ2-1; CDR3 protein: CASSLGTSGSSTEQFF; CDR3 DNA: TGTGCCAGCAGCTTAGGGACTAGCGGGAGTAGCACTGAGCAGTTCTTC
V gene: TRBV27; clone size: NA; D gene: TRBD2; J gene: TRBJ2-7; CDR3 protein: CASSSGTSGLEQYF; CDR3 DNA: TGTGCCAGCAGTTCCGGGACTAGCGGATTGGAGCAGTACTTC
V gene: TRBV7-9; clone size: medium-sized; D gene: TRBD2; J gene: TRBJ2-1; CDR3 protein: CASSTPAGGAYNEQFF; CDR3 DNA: TGTGCCAGCAGCACCCCCGCGGGGGGGGCATACAATGAGCAGTTCTTC
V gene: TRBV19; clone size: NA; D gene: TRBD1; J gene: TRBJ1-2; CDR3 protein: CASSRQGLSDGYTF; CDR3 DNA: TGTGCCAGTAGTAGACAGGGGCTATCGGATGGCTACACCTTC
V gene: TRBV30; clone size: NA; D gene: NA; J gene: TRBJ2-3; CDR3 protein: CAWSVQGGDTQYF; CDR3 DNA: TGTGCCTGGAGTGTACAAGGAGGGGATACGCAGTATTTT
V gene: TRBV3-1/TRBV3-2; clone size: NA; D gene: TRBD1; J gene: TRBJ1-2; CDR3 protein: CASSQDRDGTVTNYGYTF; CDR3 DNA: TGTGCCAGCAGCCAAGATCGTGATGGGACAGTAACTAACTATGGCTACACCTTC
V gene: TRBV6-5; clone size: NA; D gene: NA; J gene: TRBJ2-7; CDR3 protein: CASSYTGASDEQYF; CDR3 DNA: TGTGCCAGCAGTTACACTGGGGCCAGCGACGAGCAGTACTTC
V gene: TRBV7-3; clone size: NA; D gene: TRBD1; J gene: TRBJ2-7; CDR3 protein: CASSPRDRGGNEQYF; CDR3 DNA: TGTGCCAGCAGCCCCCGGGACAGGGGTGGAAACGAGCAGTACTTC
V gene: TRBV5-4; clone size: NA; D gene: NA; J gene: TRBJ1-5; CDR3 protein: CASSLEGYGQPQHF; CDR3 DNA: TGTGCCAGCAGCTTGGAGGGGTATGGTCAGCCCCAGCATTTT
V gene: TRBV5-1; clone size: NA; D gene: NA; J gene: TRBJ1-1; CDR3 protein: CASSLAHGGDTEAFF; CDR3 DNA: TGCGCCAGCAGCTTGGCCCATGGCGGGGACACTGAAGCTTTCTTT
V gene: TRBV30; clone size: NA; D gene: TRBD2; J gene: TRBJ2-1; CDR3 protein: CAWSRTSGRRLGEQFF; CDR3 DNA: TGTGCCTGGAGTCGGACTAGCGGGAGACGGTTAGGTGAGCAGTTCTTC
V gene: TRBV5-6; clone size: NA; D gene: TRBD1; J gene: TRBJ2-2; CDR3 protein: CASSCPTGGNTGELFF; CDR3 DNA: TGTGCCAGCAGCTGCCCGACAGGGGGGAACACCGGGGAGCTGTTTTTT
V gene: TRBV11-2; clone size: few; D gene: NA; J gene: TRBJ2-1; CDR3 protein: CASSLVGWGDSFSNEQFF; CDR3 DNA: TGTGCCAGCAGCTTAGTTGGGTGGGGGGACAGTTTTTCAAATGAGCAGTTCTTC
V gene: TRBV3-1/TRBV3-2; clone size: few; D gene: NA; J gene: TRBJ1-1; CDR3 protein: CASSQGVMNTEAFF; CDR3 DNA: TGTGCCAGCAGCCAAGGAGTGATGAACACTGAAGCTTTCTTT
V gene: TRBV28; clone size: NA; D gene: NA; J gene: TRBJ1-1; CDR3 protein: CASSLLSGVNEAFF; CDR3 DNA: TGTGCCAGCAGCCTCCTCTCGGGAGTAAATGAAGCTTTCTTT
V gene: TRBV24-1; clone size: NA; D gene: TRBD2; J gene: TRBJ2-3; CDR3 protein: CATSDSERDLDTQYF; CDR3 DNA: TGTGCCACCAGTGATTCTGAGCGGGACTTAGATACGCAGTATTTT
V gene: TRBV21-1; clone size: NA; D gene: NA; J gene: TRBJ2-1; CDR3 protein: CARRGRPPPGDEQFF; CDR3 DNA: TGTGCCAGAAGAGGGAGGCCCCCTCCCGGTGATGAGCAGTTCTTC
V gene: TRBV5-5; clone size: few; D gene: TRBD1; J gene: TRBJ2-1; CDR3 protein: CASSFQGADYNEQFF; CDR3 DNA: TGTGCCAGCAGCTTCCAGGGGGCTGACTACAATGAGCAGTTCTTC
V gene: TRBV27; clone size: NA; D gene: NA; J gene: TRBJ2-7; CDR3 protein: CASSYREKENYEQYF; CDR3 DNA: TGTGCCAGCAGTTACCGGGAAAAGGAGAACTACGAGCAGTACTTC
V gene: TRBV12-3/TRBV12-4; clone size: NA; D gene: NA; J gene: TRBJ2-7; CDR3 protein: CASTQTGPQYF; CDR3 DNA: TGTGCCAGCACCCAAACTGGGCCGCAGTACTTC
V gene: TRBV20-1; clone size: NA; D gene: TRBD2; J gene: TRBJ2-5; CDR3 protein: CSASASGSIETQYF; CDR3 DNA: TGCAGTGCTAGTGCGAGCGGGAGTATTGAGACCCAGTACTTC
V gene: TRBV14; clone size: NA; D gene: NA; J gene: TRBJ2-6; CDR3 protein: CASSRNFGSSGANVLTF; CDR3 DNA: TGTGCCAGCAGCCGCAACTTCGGGAGCTCTGGGGCCAACGTCCTGACTTTC
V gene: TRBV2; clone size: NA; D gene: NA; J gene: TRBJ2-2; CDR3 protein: CASSDSGFLGTGELFF; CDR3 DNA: TGTGCCAGCAGTGATTCAGGGTTTTTAGGCACCGGGGAGCTGTTTTTT
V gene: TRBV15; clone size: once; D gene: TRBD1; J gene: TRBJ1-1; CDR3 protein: CATRQGGTEAFF; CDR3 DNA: TGTGCCACTAGACAGGGAGGCACTGAAGCTTTCTTT
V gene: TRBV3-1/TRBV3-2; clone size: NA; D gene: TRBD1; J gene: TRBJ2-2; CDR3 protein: CASSLTLRQGGTGELFF; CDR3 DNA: TGTGCCAGCAGCCTCACCCTCCGACAGGGCGGAACCGGGGAGCTGTTTTTT
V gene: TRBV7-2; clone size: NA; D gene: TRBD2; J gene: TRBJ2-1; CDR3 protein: CASRSASGLNEQFF; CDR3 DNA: TGTGCCAGCAGATCTGCTAGCGGCCTCAATGAGCAGTTCTTC
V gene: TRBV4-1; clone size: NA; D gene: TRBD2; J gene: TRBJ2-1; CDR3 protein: CASSQDIGTSGSYNEQFF; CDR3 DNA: TGCGCCAGCAGCCAAGATATAGGGACTAGCGGGAGTTACAATGAGCAGTTCTTC
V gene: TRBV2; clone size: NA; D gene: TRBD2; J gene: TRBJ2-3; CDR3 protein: CAGSASGTGDTQYF; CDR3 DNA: TGTGCCGGCTCAGCAAGCGGGACTGGAGATACGCAGTATTTT
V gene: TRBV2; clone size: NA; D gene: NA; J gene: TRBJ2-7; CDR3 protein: CASSGLEGYEQYF; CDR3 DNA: TGTGCCAGCAGTGGACTAGAAGGGTACGAGCAGTACTTC
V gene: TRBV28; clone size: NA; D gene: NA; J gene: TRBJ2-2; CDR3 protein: CASSLFLGSGGELFF; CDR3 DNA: TGTGCCAGCAGTTTATTCCTCGGGAGTGGCGGGGAGCTGTTTTTT
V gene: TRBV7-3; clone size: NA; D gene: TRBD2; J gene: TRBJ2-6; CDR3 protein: CASSLGHRLAGGSGANVLTF; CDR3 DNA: TGTGCCAGCAGCTTGGGGCATCGGTTAGCGGGAGGATCTGGGGCCAACGTCCTGACTTTC
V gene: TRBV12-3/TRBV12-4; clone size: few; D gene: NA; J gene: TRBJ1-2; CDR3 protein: CASSRTEGYTF; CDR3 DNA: TGTGCCAGCAGTCGTACGGAGGGCTACACCTTC
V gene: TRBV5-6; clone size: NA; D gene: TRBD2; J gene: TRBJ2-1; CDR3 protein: CAASGGPDEQFF; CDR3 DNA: TGTGCCGCTTCGGGAGGGCCGGATGAGCAGTTCTTC
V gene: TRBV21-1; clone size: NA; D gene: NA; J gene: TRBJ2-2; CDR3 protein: CASSHSDCDTGELFF; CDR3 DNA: TGTGCCAGCAGCCACTCTGACTGTGACACCGGGGAGCTGTTTTTT
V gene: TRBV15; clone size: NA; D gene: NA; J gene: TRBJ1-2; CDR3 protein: CATSRAGTFNYGYTF; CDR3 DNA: TGTGCCACCAGCAGAGCCGGGACTTTTAACTATGGCTACACCTTC
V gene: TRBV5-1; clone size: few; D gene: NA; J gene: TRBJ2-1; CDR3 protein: CASSSDNEQFF; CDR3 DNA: TGCGCCAGCAGCTCTGACAATGAGCAGTTCTTC
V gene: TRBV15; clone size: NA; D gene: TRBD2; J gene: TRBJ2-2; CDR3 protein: CATSRSLAEAGELFF; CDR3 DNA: TGTGCCACCAGCAGATCCCTAGCGGAGGCCGGGGAGCTGTTTTTT
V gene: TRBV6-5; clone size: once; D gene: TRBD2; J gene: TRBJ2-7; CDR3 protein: CASSRDGTNYEQYF; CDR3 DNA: TGTGCCAGCAGTCGGGACGGGACTAACTACGAGCAGTACTTC
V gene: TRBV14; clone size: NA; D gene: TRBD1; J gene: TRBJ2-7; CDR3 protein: CASSRSGQGAIYEQYF; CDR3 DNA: TGTGCCAGCAGCCGATCCGGACAGGGGGCTATCTACGAGCAGTACTTC
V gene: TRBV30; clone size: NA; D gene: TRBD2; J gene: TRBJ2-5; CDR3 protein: CAWSAPGLAGGVRETQYF; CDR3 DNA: TGTGCCTGGTCCGCCCCGGGACTAGCGGGAGGGGTCAGAGAGACCCAGTACTTC
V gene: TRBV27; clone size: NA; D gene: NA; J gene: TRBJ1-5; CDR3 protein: CASSPPGRTGNQPQHF; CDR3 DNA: TGTGCCAGCAGCCCCCCGGGAAGGACGGGGAATCAGCCCCAGCATTTT
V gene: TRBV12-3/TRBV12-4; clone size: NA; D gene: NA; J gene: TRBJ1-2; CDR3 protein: CASSLGSGYTF; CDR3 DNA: TGTGCCAGCAGTTTAGGGAGTGGCTACACCTTC
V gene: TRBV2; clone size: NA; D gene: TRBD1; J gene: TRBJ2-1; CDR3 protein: CASSVLTGRGEQFF; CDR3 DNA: TGTGCCAGCAGTGTATTGACAGGGCGAGGGGAGCAGTTCTTC
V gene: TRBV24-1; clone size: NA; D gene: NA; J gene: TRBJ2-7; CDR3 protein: CATTGVHEQYF; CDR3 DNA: TGTGCCACGACGGGGGTCCACGAGCAGTACTTC
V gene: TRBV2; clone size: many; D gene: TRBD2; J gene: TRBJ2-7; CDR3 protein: CATKTGTSSYEQYF; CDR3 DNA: TGTGCCACAAAGACCGGGACTAGCAGCTACGAGCAGTACTTC
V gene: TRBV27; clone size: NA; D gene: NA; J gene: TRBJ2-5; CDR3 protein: CASRIDSSETQYF; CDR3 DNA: TGTGCCAGCAGAATAGACAGTTCCGAGACCCAGTACTTC
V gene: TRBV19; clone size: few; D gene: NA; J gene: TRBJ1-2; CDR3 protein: CASTDQGRYTF; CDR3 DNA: TGTGCCAGTACCGATCAGGGGAGATACACCTTC
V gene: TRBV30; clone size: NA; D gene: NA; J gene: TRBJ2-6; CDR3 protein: CAGPRAGANVLTF; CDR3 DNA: TGTGCCGGCCCTCGGGCTGGGGCCAACGTCCTGACTTTC
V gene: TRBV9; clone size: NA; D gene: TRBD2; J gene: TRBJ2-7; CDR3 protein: CASSPTRGGTPGGEQYF; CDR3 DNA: TGTGCCAGCAGCCCCACTCGGGGGGGGACACCCGGGGGCGAGCAGTACTTC
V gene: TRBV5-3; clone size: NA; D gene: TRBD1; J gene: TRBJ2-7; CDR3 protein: CARSLDHTTGTGYEQYF; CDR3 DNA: TGTGCCAGAAGCTTGGATCATACGACCGGGACAGGCTACGAGCAGTACTTC
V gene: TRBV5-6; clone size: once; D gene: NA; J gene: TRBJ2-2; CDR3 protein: CASRRDTTGELFF; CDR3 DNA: TGTGCCAGCAGACGGGATACCACCGGGGAGCTGTTTTTT